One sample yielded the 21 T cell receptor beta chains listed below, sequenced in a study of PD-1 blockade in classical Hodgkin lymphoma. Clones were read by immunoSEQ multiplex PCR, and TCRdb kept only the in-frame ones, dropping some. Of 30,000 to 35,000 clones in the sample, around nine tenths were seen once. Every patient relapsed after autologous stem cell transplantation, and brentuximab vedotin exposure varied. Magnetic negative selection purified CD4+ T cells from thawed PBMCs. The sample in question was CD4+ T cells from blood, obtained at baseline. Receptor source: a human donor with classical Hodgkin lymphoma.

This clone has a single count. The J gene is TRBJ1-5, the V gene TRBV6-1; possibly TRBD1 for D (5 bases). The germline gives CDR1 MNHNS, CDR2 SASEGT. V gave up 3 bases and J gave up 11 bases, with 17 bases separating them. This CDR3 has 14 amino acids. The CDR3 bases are TGTGCCAGCAGTGAGGGACGGGGCGATGGGGCCCAGCATTTT. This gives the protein CASSEGRGDGAQHF.

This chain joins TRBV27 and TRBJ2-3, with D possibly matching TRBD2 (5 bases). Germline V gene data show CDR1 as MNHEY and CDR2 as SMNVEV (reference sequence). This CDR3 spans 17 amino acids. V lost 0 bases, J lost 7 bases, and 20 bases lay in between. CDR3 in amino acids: CASSLSAAWSESHTQYF. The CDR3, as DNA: TGTGCCAGCAGTTTATCAGCGGCCTGGTCTGAATCCCATACGCAGTATTTT.

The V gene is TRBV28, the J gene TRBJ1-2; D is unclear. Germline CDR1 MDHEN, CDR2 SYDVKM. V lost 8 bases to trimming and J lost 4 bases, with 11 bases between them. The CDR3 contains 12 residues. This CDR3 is CASSPLGYGYTF. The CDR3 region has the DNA TGTGCCAGCTCCCCTCTGGGCTATGGCTACACCTTC.

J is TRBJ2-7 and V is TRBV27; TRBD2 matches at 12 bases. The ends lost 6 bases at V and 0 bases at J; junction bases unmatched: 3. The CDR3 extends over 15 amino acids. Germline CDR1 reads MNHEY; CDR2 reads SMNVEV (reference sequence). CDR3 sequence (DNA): TGTGCCAGCAGAGCTAGCGGGAGGGCCTCCTACGAGCAGTACTTC. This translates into CASRASGRASYEQYF.

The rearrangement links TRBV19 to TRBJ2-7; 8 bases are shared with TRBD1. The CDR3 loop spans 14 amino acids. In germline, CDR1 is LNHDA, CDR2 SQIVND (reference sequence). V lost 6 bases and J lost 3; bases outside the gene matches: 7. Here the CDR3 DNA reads TGTGCCAGTAGAGCCGGGACAGGCGACTACGAGCAGTACTTC. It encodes CASRAGTGDYEQYF.

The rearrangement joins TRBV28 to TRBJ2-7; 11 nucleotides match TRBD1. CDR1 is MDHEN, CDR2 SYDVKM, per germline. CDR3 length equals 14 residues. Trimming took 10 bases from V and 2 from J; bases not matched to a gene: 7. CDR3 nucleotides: TGTGCCATACGGACAGGGGGCGCCCCCTACGAGCAGTACTTC. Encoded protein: CAIRTGGAPYEQYF.

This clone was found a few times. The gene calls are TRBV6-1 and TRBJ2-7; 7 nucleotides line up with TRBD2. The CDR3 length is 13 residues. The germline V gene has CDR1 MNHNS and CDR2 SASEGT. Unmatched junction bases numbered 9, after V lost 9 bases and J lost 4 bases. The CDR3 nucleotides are TGTGCCAGTTGGTGGGAGGGCAGGTACGAGCAGTACTTC. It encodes CASWWEGRYEQYF.

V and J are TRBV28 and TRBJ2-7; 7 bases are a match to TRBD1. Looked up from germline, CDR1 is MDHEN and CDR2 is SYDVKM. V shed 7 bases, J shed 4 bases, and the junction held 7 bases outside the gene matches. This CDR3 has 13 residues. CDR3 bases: TGTGCCAGCATGACAGGGACCCGATACGAGCAGTACTTC. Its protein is CASMTGTRYEQYF.

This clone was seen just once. CDR3: CASRGQGKLAKNIQYF. In DNA form, the CDR3 reads TGCGCCAGCAGGGGGCAGGGTAAACTAGCCAAAAACATTCAGTACTTC. The chain carries TRBV10-1 and TRBJ2-4; tentatively, D is TRBD1 (5 bases). The CDR3 has 16 residues. V was trimmed by 6 bases and J by 0 bases, leaving 15 bases between them. Germline lookup yields CDR1 WNHNN and CDR2 SYGVQD (reference sequence).

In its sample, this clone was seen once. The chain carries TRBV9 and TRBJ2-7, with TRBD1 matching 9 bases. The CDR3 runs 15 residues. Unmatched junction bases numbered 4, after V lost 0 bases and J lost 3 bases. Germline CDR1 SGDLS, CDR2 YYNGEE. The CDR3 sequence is CASSVEQGASYEQYF. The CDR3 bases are TGTGCCAGCAGCGTAGAACAGGGGGCTAGCTACGAGCAGTACTTC.

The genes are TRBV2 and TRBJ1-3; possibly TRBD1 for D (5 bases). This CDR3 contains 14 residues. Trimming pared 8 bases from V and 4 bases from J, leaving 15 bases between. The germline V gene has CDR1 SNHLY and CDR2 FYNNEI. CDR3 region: CASGSSGGGNTIYF. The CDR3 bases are TGTGCCAGCGGGTCTTCCGGGGGAGGAAACACCATATATTTT. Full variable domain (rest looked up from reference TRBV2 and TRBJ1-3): EPEVTQTPSHQVTQMGQEVILRCVPISNHLYFYWYRQILGQKVEFLVSFYNNEISEKSEIFDDQFSVERPDGSNFTLKIRSTKLEDSAMYFCASGSSGGGNTIYFGEGSWLTVV.

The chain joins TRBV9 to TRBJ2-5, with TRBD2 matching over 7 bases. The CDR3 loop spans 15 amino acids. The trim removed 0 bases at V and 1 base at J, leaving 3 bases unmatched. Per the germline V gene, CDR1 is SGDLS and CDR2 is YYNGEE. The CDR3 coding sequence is TGTGCCAGCAGCGTAGATCCGGGGGGCCAAGAGACCCAGTACTTC. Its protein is CASSVDPGGQETQYF.

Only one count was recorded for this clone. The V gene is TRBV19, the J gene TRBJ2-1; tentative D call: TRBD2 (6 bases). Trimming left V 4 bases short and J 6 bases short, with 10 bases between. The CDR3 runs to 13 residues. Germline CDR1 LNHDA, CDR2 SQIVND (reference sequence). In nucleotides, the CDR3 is TGTGCCAGTAGTAGCGGGACGGGCAATGAGCAGTTCTTC. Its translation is CASSSGTGNEQFF.

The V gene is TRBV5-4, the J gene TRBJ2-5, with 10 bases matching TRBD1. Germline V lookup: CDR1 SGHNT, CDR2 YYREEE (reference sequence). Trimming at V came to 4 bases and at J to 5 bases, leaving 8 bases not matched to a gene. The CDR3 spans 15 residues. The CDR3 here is CASSPGQGIWETQYF. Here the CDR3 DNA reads TGTGCCAGCAGCCCGGGACAGGGGATCTGGGAGACCCAGTACTTC.

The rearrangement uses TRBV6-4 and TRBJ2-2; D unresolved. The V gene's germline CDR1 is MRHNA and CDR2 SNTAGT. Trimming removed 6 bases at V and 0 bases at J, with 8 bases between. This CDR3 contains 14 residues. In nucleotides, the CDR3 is TGTGCCAGCAGCGAAACAGCGAACACCGGGGAGCTGTTTTTT. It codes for CASSETANTGELFF.

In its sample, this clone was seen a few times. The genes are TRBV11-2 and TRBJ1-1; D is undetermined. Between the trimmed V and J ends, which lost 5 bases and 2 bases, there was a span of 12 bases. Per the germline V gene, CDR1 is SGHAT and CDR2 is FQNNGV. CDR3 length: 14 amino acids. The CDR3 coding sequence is TGTGCCAGCAGCCAATCGACAAGAAACACTGAAGCTTTCTTT. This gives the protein CASSQSTRNTEAFF.

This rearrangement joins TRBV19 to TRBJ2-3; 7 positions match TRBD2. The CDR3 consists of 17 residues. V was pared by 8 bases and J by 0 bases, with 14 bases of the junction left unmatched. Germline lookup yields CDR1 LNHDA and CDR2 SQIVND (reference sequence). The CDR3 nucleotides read TGTGCCAGTCCCGAGGGTGATAGCGGGCCCAGCACAGATACGCAGTATTTT. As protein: CASPEGDSGPSTDTQYF.

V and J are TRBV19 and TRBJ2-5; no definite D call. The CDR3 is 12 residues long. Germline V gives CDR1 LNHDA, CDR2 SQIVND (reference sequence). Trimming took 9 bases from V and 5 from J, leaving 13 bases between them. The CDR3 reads CASKDGPETQYF. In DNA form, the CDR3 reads TGTGCCAGCAAAGACGGGCCCGAGACCCAGTACTTC. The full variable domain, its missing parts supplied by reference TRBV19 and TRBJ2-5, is DGGITQSPKYLFRKEGQNVTLSCEQNLNHDAMYWYRQDPGQGLRLIYYSQIVNDFQKGDIAEGYSVSREKKESFPLTVTSAQKNPTAFYLCASKDGPETQYFGPGTRLLVL.

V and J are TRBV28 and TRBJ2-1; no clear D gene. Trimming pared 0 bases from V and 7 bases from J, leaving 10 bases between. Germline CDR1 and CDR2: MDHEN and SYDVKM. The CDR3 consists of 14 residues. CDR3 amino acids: CASSLWGMLNEQFF. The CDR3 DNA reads TGTGCCAGCAGTTTATGGGGGATGTTAAATGAGCAGTTCTTC.

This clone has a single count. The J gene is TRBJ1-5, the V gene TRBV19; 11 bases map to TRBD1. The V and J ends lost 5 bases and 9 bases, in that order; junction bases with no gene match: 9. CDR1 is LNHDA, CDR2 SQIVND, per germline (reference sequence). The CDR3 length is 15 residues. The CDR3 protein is CASSESGTGGTPQHF. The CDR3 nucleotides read TGTGCCAGTAGTGAGTCCGGGACAGGGGGTACGCCCCAGCATTTT.

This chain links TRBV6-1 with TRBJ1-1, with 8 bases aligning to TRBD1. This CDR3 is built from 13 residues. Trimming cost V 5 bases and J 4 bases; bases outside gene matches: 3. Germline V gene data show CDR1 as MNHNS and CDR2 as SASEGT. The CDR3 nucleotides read TGTGCCAGCAGTCAGGGGGCCAGCACTGAAGCTTTCTTT. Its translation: CASSQGASTEAFF.